The following is a T cell receptor beta chain sequence with its context. This specimen comes from a study of cytomegalovirus exposure and HLA in healthy donors. 13 Jbeta primers and 60 Vbeta primers were used for the PCR. Only in-frame clones appear in the TCRdb table, and some are missing; sequencing was by immunoSEQ multiplex PCR. The data show around 170,000 clones, over 65% seen once. The sequenced sample consisted of PBMCs. The sequence was obtained from a woman between 50 and 59 years old in good health and CMV-seropositive.

In DNA form, the CDR3 reads TGCGCCAGCAGCCAGGGGACAGGGGGAACCTACGAGCAGTACTTC. It translates to CASSQGTGGTYEQYF. V gene TRBV4-1 combines with J gene TRBJ2-7; 11 positions match TRBD1. CDR1 and CDR2 from the germline V gene are MGHRA and YSYEKL. The CDR3 runs 15 residues. After removal of 3 bases from V and 2 bases from J, the junction contained 3 bases not matched to a gene.